One sample yielded the 31 T cell receptor beta chains listed below, sequenced in a study of CD8 T cells in ankylosing spondylitis. Study-level results: Characteristic of ankylosing spondylitis blood, it appeared, was a TCR beta motif comprising about 8 highly homologous variants.

TCRdb analysed the 5' RACE reads with MiXCR anew, one entry per CDR3 protein. The sample contains a few hundred thousand distinct CDR3 sequences, about 7% of which appear only once. For these receptors, no antigen is known. Sequencing was done on a sample of blood, either unsorted or a sorted T cell fraction (not recorded which). The receptors stem from a male donor with ankylosing spondylitis.

This clonotype was recorded at least ten times. The J gene is TRBJ2-1, the V gene TRBV12-3 or TRBV12-4; D gene unclear. CDR3 length: 12 residues. V lost 3 bases, J lost 6 bases, and 6 bases lay in between. The CDR3 coding sequence is TGTGCCAGCAGTTTCGGCCTCAATGAGCAGTTCTTC. Residues: CASSFGLNEQFF.

This clonotype was seen many times. J is TRBJ2-7 and V is TRBV4-3, with unresolved D. The CDR3 is 16 amino acids. Trimming stripped 0 bases from V and 0 bases from J, with 12 bases between. Germline CDR1 reads LGHNA; CDR2 reads YSLEER. CDR3: CASSQDRDPSSYEQYF. The DNA for the CDR3 is TGCGCCAGCAGCCAAGATCGCGATCCCAGCTCCTACGAGCAGTACTTC.

This clonotype was picked up many times. J is TRBJ2-5 and V is TRBV15, with 7 bases matching TRBD1. V lost 0 bases and J lost 4; bases outside the gene matches: 5. The V gene's germline CDR1 is LNHNV and CDR2 YYDKDF (reference sequence). This CDR3 contains 15 residues. This CDR3 reads CATSREGTVRETQYF. CDR3 DNA sequence: TGTGCCACCAGCAGAGAGGGGACAGTTCGAGAGACCCAGTACTTC.

This clonotype has just a few counts. V usage is TRBV5-5 and J usage is TRBJ1-1; D is undetermined. There are 12 residues in the CDR3. The V end was cut by 3 bases, the J end by 5 bases, with 8 bases between. CDR1 is SGHKS and CDR2 is YYEKEE in the germline V gene (reference sequence). The CDR3 nucleotides read TGTGCCAGCAGCTCCATGCGGACTGAAGCTTTCTTT. This translates into CASSSMRTEAFF.

This clonotype was seen repeatedly, ten times or more. The genes are TRBV12-3 or TRBV12-4 and TRBJ2-5, with 9 bases that match TRBD1. Trimming at V came to 5 bases and at J to 5 bases, leaving 12 bases not matched to a gene. CDR3 size: 16 residues. In DNA, the CDR3 is TGTGCCAGCAGTCATCCGGGACAGGGAAATCGGGAGACCCAGTACTTC. Translating it yields CASSHPGQGNRETQYF.

This clonotype has a count of ten or more. The chain recombines TRBV4-1 with TRBJ2-3, with D unresolved. CDR3 length: 14 residues. The V gene's germline CDR1 is MGHRA and CDR2 YSYEKL. Trimming pared 4 bases from V and 4 bases from J, leaving 12 bases between. The CDR3 nucleotides read TGCGCCAGCAGCCCCTTAATTTCGTCAGATACGCAGTATTTT. This translates into CASSPLISSDTQYF.

Many counts were recorded for this clonotype. The V and J genes are TRBV27 and TRBJ1-1; D is perhaps TRBD1 (5 bases). CDR1 and CDR2 from the germline V gene are MNHEY and SMNVEV (reference sequence). The ends were cut back, 0 bases at V and 4 bases at J, with 12 bases in the middle. The CDR3 extends over 15 amino acids. Here the CDR3 DNA reads TGTGCCAGCAGTTTATCAGGCTCCGGGGCCACTGAAGCTTTCTTT. It is translated as CASSLSGSGATEAFF.

The sample holds many counts of this clonotype. This chain connects TRBV27 to TRBJ2-5, with D unclear. This CDR3 has 13 amino acids. Trimming removed 0 bases at V and 5 bases at J, with 7 bases between. CDR1 is MNHEY and CDR2 is SMNVEV in the germline V gene (reference sequence). CDR3 bases: TGTGCCAGCAGTTTATCGAAAGTGGAGACCCAGTACTTC. It encodes CASSLSKVETQYF.

Only a few counts were recorded for this clonotype. J is TRBJ2-7 and V is TRBV28; D is possibly TRBD1 (7 bases). This CDR3 contains 15 residues. Trimming took 3 bases from V and 2 from J, leaving 14 bases between them. CDR1 is MDHEN and CDR2 is SYDVKM in the germline V gene. The CDR3 spells CASSFSAGGTYEQYF. CDR3 bases: TGTGCCAGCAGTTTCTCTGCAGGGGGGACCTACGAGCAGTACTTC. Variable domain in full (rest from reference TRBV28 and TRBJ2-7): DVKVTQSSRYLVKRTGEKVFLECVQDMDHENMFWYRQDPGLGLRLIYFSYDVKMKEKGDIPEGYSVSREKKERFSLILESASTNQTSMYLCASSFSAGGTYEQYFGPGTRLTVT.

Ten or more counts support this clonotype. The chain combines TRBV2 with TRBJ1-1; no definite D call. CDR1 SNHLY and CDR2 FYNNEI come from the germline V gene. Between the trimmed V and J ends, which lost 4 bases and 6 bases, there was a span of 15 bases. The length of the CDR3 is 14 residues. DNA of the CDR3: TGTGCCAGCAGTGTCAGGATCACGTTGGCTGAAGCTTTCTTT. It encodes CASSVRITLAEAFF.

The chain links TRBV4-1 to TRBJ1-2; 8 bases are a match to TRBD1. CDR3 length equals 16 residues. Per the germline V gene, CDR1 is MGHRA and CDR2 is YSYEKL. V shed 0 bases, J shed 4 bases, and the junction held 7 bases outside the gene matches. The CDR3 bases are TGCGCCAGCAGCCAAGATCGGCCAGGGGGCGGCTATGGCTACACCTTC. Encoded protein: CASSQDRPGGGYGYTF.

This clonotype was seen many times. CDR3 loop: CASSPQGGRDTEAFF. The CDR3 coding sequence is TGTGCCAGCAGTCCACAGGGTGGCCGGGACACTGAAGCTTTCTTT. The chain couples TRBV27 to TRBJ1-1, with a tentative D call TRBD1 (6 bases). Trimming shortened V by 5 bases and J by 3 bases, and 16 bases separated the two germline ends. Germline CDR1 and CDR2: MNHEY and SMNVEV (reference sequence). This CDR3 spans 15 amino acids.

This clonotype showed up many times. V gene TRBV27 combines with J gene TRBJ1-1, with D unclear. Trimming shortened V by 2 bases and J by 4 bases, and 11 bases separated the two germline ends. There are 14 residues in the CDR3. Germline CDR1 is MNHEY and CDR2 is SMNVEV (reference sequence). CDR3 in amino acids: CASSLVTSSTEAFF. The CDR3 bases are TGTGCCAGCAGTTTAGTAACTTCAAGCACTGAAGCTTTCTTT.

This clonotype was observed a handful of times. The genes are TRBV4-3 and TRBJ2-7, with TRBD1 identical over 9 bases. The length of the CDR3 is 14 residues. Germline CDR1 LGHNA, CDR2 YSLEER. V dropped 4 bases and J dropped 5; count of bases not matched to a gene: 6. CDR3: CASSPGTGRNEQYF. The DNA for the CDR3 is TGCGCCAGCAGCCCCGGGACAGGGCGGAACGAGCAGTACTTC.

There are many counts of this clonotype. V is TRBV19 and J is TRBJ2-1; possible D gene TRBD2, 5 bases. Germline values: CDR1 LNHDA, CDR2 SQIVND (reference sequence). With 1 base removed from V and 0 bases from J, the gap between germline ends came to 10 bases. There are 16 residues in the CDR3. The CDR3 spells CASSIASGNSYNEQFF. The CDR3 bases are TGTGCCAGTAGTATAGCCAGCGGCAACTCCTACAATGAGCAGTTCTTC.

The chain uses TRBV7-3 and TRBJ2-5, with TRBD2 matching over 13 bases. The trim removed 2 bases at V and 4 bases at J, leaving 22 bases unmatched. Germline V CDR1 and CDR2: SGHTA, FQGTGA. The CDR3 runs to 22 residues. CDR3 residues: CASSLLLLGSGTSGDGGETQYF. In DNA form, the CDR3 reads TGTGCCAGCAGCTTATTGTTACTTGGGTCCGGGACTAGCGGGGATGGAGGAGAGACCCAGTACTTC.

In this sample, this clonotype turned up many times. This chain joins TRBV28 and TRBJ1-1; TRBD1 aligns across 9 bases. In germline, CDR1 is MDHEN, CDR2 SYDVKM. The V and J ends lost 9 bases and 6 bases, in that order; junction bases with no gene match: 14. The CDR3 is 15 residues long. The DNA of the CDR3 is TGTGCCAGTAACAGGGGGCGATCCTCCCACTCTGAAGCTTTCTTT. Translated: CASNRGRSSHSEAFF.

This clonotype has a count of ten or more. The genes are TRBV7-9 and TRBJ2-7; TRBD1 is a possible D gene (5 bases). In germline, CDR1 is SEHNR, CDR2 FQNEAQ (reference sequence). V was cut by 7 bases and J by 2 bases, with 9 bases left in between. The CDR3 spans 12 residues. CDR3 residues: CASKGATYEQYF. In DNA form, the CDR3 reads TGTGCCAGCAAAGGGGCGACCTACGAGCAGTACTTC.

This clonotype was observed a handful of times. The rearrangement joins TRBV4-1 to TRBJ2-7; TRBD1 matches 7 bases. This CDR3 contains 16 residues. Germline CDR1 is MGHRA and CDR2 is YSYEKL. V gave up 4 bases and J gave up 2 bases; unmatched junction bases: 11. The CDR3 loop reads CASSRPKGAEAYEQYF. The CDR3 region has the DNA TGCGCCAGCAGCCGCCCGAAGGGGGCTGAAGCCTACGAGCAGTACTTC.

The chain carries TRBV2 and TRBJ1-1; no clear D. The ends were cut back, 3 bases at V and 5 bases at J, with 7 bases in the middle. CDR3 length: 12 residues. The germline gives CDR1 SNHLY, CDR2 FYNNEI. CDR3 nucleotides: TGTGCCAGCAGTGACAGTAGGACTGAAGCTTTCTTT. Translated, it gives CASSDSRTEAFF.

This clonotype was picked up many times. V gene TRBV5-1 combines with J gene TRBJ2-3; TRBD2 matches at 9 bases. Per the germline V gene, CDR1 is SGHRS and CDR2 is YFSETQ. The V gene end was trimmed by 2 bases and the J gene end by 4 bases; junction bases not matched to a gene: 8. The CDR3 has 16 residues. Here the CDR3 reads CASSFLPAGGPDTQYF. CDR3 nucleotide sequence: TGCGCCAGCAGCTTTCTCCCAGCGGGGGGTCCAGATACGCAGTATTTT. The complete variable domain, with remaining parts taken from reference TRBV5-1 and TRBJ2-3, reads KAGVTQTPRYLIKTRGQQVTLSCSPISGHRSVSWYQQTPGQGLQFLFEYFSETQRNKGNFPGRFSGRQFSNSRSEMNVSTLELGDSALYLCASSFLPAGGPDTQYFGPGTRLTVL.

This clonotype was observed a handful of times. The V gene is TRBV12-3 or TRBV12-4, the J gene TRBJ2-7; 10 bases agree with TRBD2. CDR3 length: 14 amino acids. Losses at the gene ends were 4 bases for V and 6 bases for J; bases not matched to a gene: 6. The CDR3 nucleotides read TGTGCCAGCAGTTCACTAGCGGGATCGTCCGAGCAGTACTTC. It specifies CASSSLAGSSEQYF.

The table lists this clonotype with many counts. The rearrangement links TRBV25-1 to TRBJ1-6; 8 bases map to TRBD1. The CDR3 totals 15 residues. Trimming cost V 6 bases and J 9 bases; bases outside gene matches: 10. CDR1 MGHDK and CDR2 SYGVNS come from the germline V gene. This CDR3 reads CASRKTQGAGSPLHF. The CDR3 DNA sequence: TGTGCCAGCAGAAAAACCCAGGGGGCTGGTTCACCCCTCCACTTT. The entire variable domain, with the rest obtained from reference TRBV25-1 and TRBJ1-6, is as follows: EADIYQTPRYLVIGTGKKITLECSQTMGHDKMYWYQQDPGMELHLIHYSYGVNSTEKGDLSSESTVSRIRTEHFPLTLESARPSHTSQYLCASRKTQGAGSPLHFGNGTRLTVT.

The chain links TRBV7-6 to TRBJ2-5; weak D call: TRBD2 (6 bases). The CDR3 covers 13 residues. V was cut by 2 bases and J by 5 bases, with 9 bases left in between. Germline CDR1 reads SGHVS; CDR2 reads FNYEAQ. The CDR3 DNA reads TGTGCCAGCAGCTTAAGGAGGGGTGAGACCCAGTACTTC. Amino acid sequence: CASSLRRGETQYF.

This clonotype came up many times. CDR3 in amino acids: CASSLGQNYGYTF. The CDR3 nucleotides are TGTGCCAGCAGCTTAGGTCAGAACTATGGCTACACCTTC. The chain couples TRBV7-9 to TRBJ1-2; D call uncertain. In germline, CDR1 is SEHNR, CDR2 FQNEAQ (reference sequence). V was shortened by 1 base and J by 2 bases, with 5 bases between the two germline ends. The CDR3 covers 13 residues.

This clonotype was detected ten times or more. This chain connects TRBV4-1 to TRBJ2-3, with D possibly called TRBD1 or TRBD2 (5 bases each). Looked up from germline, CDR1 is MGHRA and CDR2 is YSYEKL. V was trimmed by 4 bases and J by 0 bases, leaving 14 bases between them. There are 16 residues in the CDR3. CDR3 DNA: TGCGCCAGCAGCCCCCTGGGACGGGGTAGCACAGATACGCAGTATTTT. Translated, it gives CASSPLGRGSTDTQYF.

This clonotype has a count of ten or more. The V call is TRBV12-3 or TRBV12-4, the J call TRBJ2-5; 12 bases are a match to TRBD2. The CDR3 extends over 20 amino acids. The V gene end was trimmed by 0 bases and the J gene end by 5 bases; junction bases not matched to a gene: 16. The CDR3 DNA is TGTGCCAGCAGTTTAGCCGCTTCAGGCGGGCTAGCGGGAGGGGTGGAGACCCAGTACTTC. Encoded protein: CASSLAASGGLAGGVETQYF.

This clonotype was detected ten times or more. The chain links TRBV28 to TRBJ2-5, with a weak D call TRBD1 (5 bases). There are 15 residues in the CDR3. Germline-derived CDR1 and CDR2 are MDHEN and SYDVKM. Trimming took 5 bases from V and 2 from J, leaving 15 bases between them. The CDR3 reads CASSGAARAQETQYF. The CDR3 DNA sequence: TGTGCCAGCAGTGGGGCCGCCAGAGCTCAAGAGACCCAGTACTTC.

This clonotype was observed at least ten times. The V call is TRBV19, the J call TRBJ1-4, with D unresolved. Trimming pared 6 bases from V and 8 bases from J, leaving 13 bases between. CDR1 LNHDA and CDR2 SQIVND come from the germline V gene (reference sequence). This CDR3 contains 13 residues. CDR3 region: CASSPWAMEKLFF. CDR3 sequence (DNA): TGTGCCAGTAGCCCTTGGGCAATGGAAAAACTGTTTTTT. Combining the CDR3 with reference TRBV19 and TRBJ1-4 gives the whole variable domain DGGITQSPKYLFRKEGQNVTLSCEQNLNHDAMYWYRQDPGQGLRLIYYSQIVNDFQKGDIAEGYSVSREKKESFPLTVTSAQKNPTAFYLCASSPWAMEKLFFGSGTQLSVL.

V gene TRBV5-1 combines with J gene TRBJ1-1; 8 nucleotides match TRBD1. Germline V lookup: CDR1 SGHRS, CDR2 YFSETQ. The CDR3 consists of 18 residues. The DNA of the CDR3 is TGCCCATTTCCAGGTCGCCCGAGATCAGGGGGCTCCAACACTGAAGCTTTCTTT. Translated: CPFPGRPRSGGSNTEAFF.

The sample holds a few counts of this clonotype. The V gene is TRBV27, the J gene TRBJ2-7; D gene ambiguous. The CDR3 sequence is 15 residues long. V shed 2 bases and J shed 2 bases, with 13 bases lying between them. Germline V gene data show CDR1 as MNHEY and CDR2 as SMNVEV (reference sequence). In DNA form, the CDR3 reads TGTGCCAGCAGTTTAAGGGTTCATCCCACCTACGAGCAGTACTTC. This sequence encodes CASSLRVHPTYEQYF.